This T cell receptor (beta chain) was identified in a study of T cell clonotyping in hematopoietic cell transplantation. Trimming cost V 2 bases and J 8 bases; bases outside gene matches: 11. In germline, CDR1 is SGHRS, CDR2 YFSETQ. This CDR3 has 15 amino acids. Regarding this clone: Antigen: not known.

Study-level points and caveats: No sorting was done, leaving CD4 and CD8 contributions mixed. Higher Inverse Simpson Index values in graft donor and pretransplant recipient predicted broader posttransplant TCR diversity. Pathologically expanded recipient clonotypes increased progressively from day 30 to day 180 as diversity fell. At the given depth, recipient repertoires were over 95% de novo clonotypes.

Profiled with immunoSEQ multiplex PCR; TCRdb holds only in-frame clones, not every one. Counted here are 10,000 to 15,000 clones, roughly 90% occurring once; the ten biggest clones make up 1.2%. The source of this sequence is a man aged 25 to 40 in good health. Some clones in this sample may be carry-over from other donors' samples. V gene TRBV5-1 combines with J gene TRBJ2-3; the match to TRBD1 covers 7 bases. The specimen sequenced was peripheral blood mononuclear cells. The CDR3: CASSFGQGVPGTQYF. The CDR3 DNA reads TGCGCCAGCAGCTTCGGGCAGGGGGTCCCAGGTACGCAGTATTTT.